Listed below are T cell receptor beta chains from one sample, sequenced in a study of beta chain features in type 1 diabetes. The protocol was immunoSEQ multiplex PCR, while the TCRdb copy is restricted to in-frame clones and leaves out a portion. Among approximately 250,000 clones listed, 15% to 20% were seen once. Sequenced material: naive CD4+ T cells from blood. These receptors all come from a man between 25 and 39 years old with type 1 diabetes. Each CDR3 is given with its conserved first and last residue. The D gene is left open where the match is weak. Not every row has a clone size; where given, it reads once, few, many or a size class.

CASSRDRETQYF	TGTGCCAGCAGCCGGGACCGAGAGACCCAGTACTTC	NA	few	TRBV6-1	TRBJ2-5	12
CSVEEAFGAFF	TGCAGCGTTGAAGAAGCCTTTGGAGCTTTCTTT	NA	few	TRBV29-1	TRBJ1-1	11
CASLGAGESYNEQFF	TGTGCCAGCCTGGGAGCGGGAGAATCCTACAATGAGCAGTTCTTC	TRBD2	few	TRBV10-3	TRBJ2-1	15
CASTTGFYNEQFF	TGTGCCAGTACTACGGGGTTCTACAATGAGCAGTTCTTC	NA	NA	TRBV19	TRBJ2-1	13
CASSDESLYESDTQYF	TGTGCCAGCAGTGACGAGTCCCTGTACGAGTCAGATACGCAGTATTTT	NA	NA	TRBV6-1	TRBJ2-3	16
CSVEKLEGETQYF	TGCAGCGTTGAGAAACTAGAAGGAGAGACCCAGTACTTC	NA	few	TRBV29-1	TRBJ2-5	13
CASSVVSSGYSYNEQFF	TGTGCCAGCAGCGTAGTGTCCAGCGGTTACTCCTACAATGAGCAGTTCTTC	NA	NA	TRBV9	TRBJ2-1	17
CATSRDRGRYEQFF	TGTGCCACCAGCAGAGATCGCGGGAGGTATGAGCAGTTCTTC	TRBD2	NA	TRBV15	TRBJ2-1	14
CASSHPTVGQGMNTGELFF	TGCGCCAGCAGCCATCCAACTGTGGGACAGGGAATGAACACCGGGGAGCTGTTTTTT	TRBD1	NA	TRBV4-1	TRBJ2-2	19
CASSFSGTSYNEQFF	TGTGCCAGCAGCTTTAGCGGGACCTCCTACAATGAGCAGTTCTTC	TRBD2	NA	TRBV11-2	TRBJ2-1	15
CASSLGQGNTYEQYF	TGTGCCAGCAGCCTGGGACAGGGGAACACCTACGAGCAGTACTTC	TRBD1	NA	TRBV7-2	TRBJ2-7	15
CSVGLYYNEQFF	TGCAGCGTCGGCCTTTACTACAATGAGCAGTTCTTC	NA	NA	TRBV29-1	TRBJ2-1	12
CASSTRPPDTQYF	TGTGCCAGCAGCACACGTCCGCCAGATACGCAGTATTTT	NA	NA	TRBV7-2	TRBJ2-3	13
CASSFDRANGVIQYF	TGTGCCAGCAGCTTTGACAGGGCGAATGGGGTCATTCAGTACTTC	TRBD1	NA	TRBV7-9	TRBJ2-4	15
CAWSVWGAGEQFF	TGTGCCTGGAGTGTATGGGGGGCAGGGGAGCAGTTCTTC	NA	NA	TRBV30	TRBJ2-1	13
CGGGTQETQYF	TGTGGAGGGGGAACCCAAGAGACCCAGTACTTC	NA	NA	TRBV30	TRBJ2-5	11
CASSVQGGSETQYF	TGTGCCAGCAGTGTGCAGGGGGGATCAGAGACCCAGTACTTC	NA	few	TRBV11-3	TRBJ2-5	14
CASSVRGNEGETQYF	TGTGCCAGCAGCGTACGAGGAAACGAGGGGGAGACCCAGTACTTC	NA	NA	TRBV9	TRBJ2-5	15
CAWSVRGNTIYF	TGTGCCTGGAGTGTAAGGGGAAACACCATATATTTT	NA	few	TRBV30	TRBJ1-3	12
CSVLLVWSNVLTF	TGCAGCGTTCTTTTGGTATGGTCCAACGTCCTGACTTTC	NA	NA	TRBV29-1	TRBJ2-6	13
CSVRSTRGLAGRNYEQYF	TGCAGCGTGCGATCCACTCGGGGACTAGCGGGTCGTAACTACGAGCAGTACTTC	TRBD2	NA	TRBV29-1	TRBJ2-7	18
CSVARDTDTQYF	TGCAGCGTTGCCAGGGACACAGATACGCAGTATTTT	NA	few	TRBV29-1	TRBJ2-3	12
CASTLLAGKGDTQYF	TGTGCCAGCACCCTCCTAGCGGGAAAAGGTGATACGCAGTATTTT	TRBD2	few	TRBV11-1	TRBJ2-3	15
CASSDLQGNYEQYF	TGTGCCAGCAGTGATTTACAGGGGAACTACGAGCAGTACTTC	TRBD1	few	TRBV25-1	TRBJ2-7	14
CATSRVTWDSDYGYTF	TGTGCCACCAGCAGAGTAACGTGGGACAGCGACTATGGCTACACCTTC	TRBD1	NA	TRBV15	TRBJ1-2	16
CSVEHEAPGYEQYF	TGCAGCGTTGAACACGAAGCCCCGGGCTACGAGCAGTACTTC	NA	NA	TRBV29-1	TRBJ2-7	14
CASRDSGSGANVLTF	TGTGCCAGCAGGGACAGTGGCTCTGGGGCCAACGTCCTGACTTTC	NA	NA	TRBV6-1	TRBJ2-6	15
CASSLPLAPPGNEQFF	TGTGCCAGCAGCTTACCACTAGCTCCTCCGGGCAATGAGCAGTTCTTC	NA	few	TRBV7-2	TRBJ2-1	16
CASSQVSTEKLFF	TGCGCCAGCAGCCAAGTTAGTACGGAAAAACTGTTTTTT	NA	few	TRBV4-1	TRBJ1-4	13
CASSLRPYNEQFF	TGTGCCAGCAGTTTACGACCTTACAATGAGCAGTTCTTC	NA	few	TRBV28	TRBJ2-1	13
CASSARQGANEQYF	TGTGCCAGCTCGGCCCGACAGGGGGCAAACGAGCAGTACTTC	TRBD1	NA	TRBV18	TRBJ2-7	14
CATSTAVSGRSNNEQFF	TGTGCCACCAGCACCGCGGTTAGCGGGAGGTCAAACAATGAGCAGTTCTTC	TRBD2	NA	TRBV15	TRBJ2-1	17
CASSPGQGGPDTQYF	TGCGCCAGCAGCCCCGGACAGGGAGGTCCAGATACGCAGTATTTT	TRBD1	few	TRBV5-1	TRBJ2-3	15
CASSLRDWNNEQYF	TGCGCCAGCAGCCTCCGGGACTGGAATAACGAGCAGTACTTC	NA	few	TRBV4-1	TRBJ2-7	14
CSARTGVNTEAFF	TGCAGCGCTAGGACAGGGGTAAACACTGAAGCTTTCTTT	TRBD1	few	TRBV29-1	TRBJ1-1	13
CSVDFGPKNTEAFF	TGCAGCGTTGACTTCGGCCCAAAGAACACTGAAGCTTTCTTT	NA	NA	TRBV29-1	TRBJ1-1	14
CASSLEGASNEKLFF	TGTGCCAGCAGCTTAGAGGGGGCCTCTAATGAAAAACTGTTTTTT	NA	few	TRBV11-2	TRBJ1-4	15
CASSHPLRETDNEQFF	TGCGCCAGCAGCCACCCCTTGCGGGAGACAGACAATGAGCAGTTCTTC	TRBD2	few	TRBV4-1	TRBJ2-1	16
CSVEEPGGAYNEQFF	TGCAGCGTTGAAGAACCAGGGGGCGCCTACAATGAGCAGTTCTTC	TRBD1	NA	TRBV29-1	TRBJ2-1	15
CSVDDGFHEQYF	TGCAGCGTTGATGACGGGTTCCACGAGCAGTACTTC	NA	few	TRBV29-1	TRBJ2-7	12
CASSQGWNQPQHF	TGTGCCAGCAGCCAAGGTTGGAATCAGCCCCAGCATTTT	NA	NA	TRBV4-2	TRBJ1-5	13
CASSEREGTNQPQHF	TGTGCCAGCAGCGAGAGGGAAGGGACAAATCAGCCCCAGCATTTT	NA	NA	TRBV25-1	TRBJ1-5	15